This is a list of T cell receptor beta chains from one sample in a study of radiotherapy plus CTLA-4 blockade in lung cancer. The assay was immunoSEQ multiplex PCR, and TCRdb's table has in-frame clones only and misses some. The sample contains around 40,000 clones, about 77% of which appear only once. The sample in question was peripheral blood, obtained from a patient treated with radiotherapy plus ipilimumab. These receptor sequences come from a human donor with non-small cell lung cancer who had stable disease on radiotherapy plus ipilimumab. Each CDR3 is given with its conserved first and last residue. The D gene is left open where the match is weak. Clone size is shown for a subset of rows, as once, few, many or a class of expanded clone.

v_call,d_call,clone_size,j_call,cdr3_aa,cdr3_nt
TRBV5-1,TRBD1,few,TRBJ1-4,CASSSGQGSGEKLFF,TGCGCCAGCAGCTCTGGACAGGGTTCTGGGGAAAAACTGTTTTTT
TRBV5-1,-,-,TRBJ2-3,CASSTGTSTDTQYF,TGCGCCAGCAGCACCGGGACTAGCACAGATACGCAGTATTTT
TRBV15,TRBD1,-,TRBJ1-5,CATSSGGQKNQPQHF,TGTGCCACCAGCAGCGGGGGACAGAAGAATCAGCCCCAGCATTTT
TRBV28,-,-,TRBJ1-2,CASSLGRQGWPGYTF,TGTGCCAGCAGTTTAGGGAGGCAGGGCTGGCCTGGCTACACCTTC
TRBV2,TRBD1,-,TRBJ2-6,CASSTGTGGTGANVLTF,TGTGCCAGCAGCACCGGGACAGGGGGGACTGGGGCCAACGTCCTGACTTTC
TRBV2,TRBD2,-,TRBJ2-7,CASSRTSGGPPVRQYF,TGTGCCAGCAGCCGGACTAGCGGGGGGCCTCCTGTTAGGCAGTACTTC
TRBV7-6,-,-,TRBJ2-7,CASSLVQVHEQYF,TGTGCCAGCAGCTTAGTTCAGGTCCACGAGCAGTACTTC
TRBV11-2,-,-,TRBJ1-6,CASSFRYDSPLHF,TGTGCCAGCAGCTTTCGTTATGATTCACCCCTCCACTTT
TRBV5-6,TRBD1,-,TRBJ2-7,CASSRGQGSIGEQYF,TGTGCCAGCAGCCGAGGACAGGGAAGTATAGGCGAGCAGTACTTC
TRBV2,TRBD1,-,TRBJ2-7,CASREQGNSYEQYF,TGTGCCAGCAGAGAACAGGGGAATTCCTACGAGCAGTACTTC